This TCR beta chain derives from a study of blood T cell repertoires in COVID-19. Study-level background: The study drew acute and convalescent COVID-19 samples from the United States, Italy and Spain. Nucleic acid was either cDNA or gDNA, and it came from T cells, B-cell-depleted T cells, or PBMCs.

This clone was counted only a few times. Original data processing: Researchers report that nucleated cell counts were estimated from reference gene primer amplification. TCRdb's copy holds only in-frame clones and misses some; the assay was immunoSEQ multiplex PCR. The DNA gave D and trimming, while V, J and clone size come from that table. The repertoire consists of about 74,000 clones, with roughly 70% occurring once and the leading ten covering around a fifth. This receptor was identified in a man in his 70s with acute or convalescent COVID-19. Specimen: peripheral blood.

CDR3 region: CASSMPGTGGPNTGELFF. CDR3 DNA: TGTGCCAGTAGTATGCCCGGGACAGGGGGGCCGAACACCGGGGAGCTGTTTTTT. V and J are TRBV19 and TRBJ2-2; 11 bases map to TRBD1. The length of the CDR3 is 18 residues. CDR1 and CDR2 (germline): LNHDA, SQIVND (reference sequence). J lost 0 bases, V lost 3 bases, and 6 bases had no gene match.